Following are 20 T cell receptor beta chains from one sample sequenced in a study of Ad26.COV2.S vaccination and SARS-CoV-2 variants. Here immunoSEQ multiplex PCR was the method, and the copy in TCRdb shows in-frame clones only, minus some. Of about 350,000 clones in the sample, 88% were seen once. Treatment: 19 received Ad26.COV2.S at low or high dose, single or two shots; about five received placebo; per-sample allocation not given. The samples were gathered on day 63 after the first injection of vaccine or placebo. The sequencing used peripheral blood, collected in a trial of Ad26.COV2.S vaccine versus placebo. These receptor sequences come from a person between 18 and 65 years old who received the Ad26.COV2.S COVID-19 vaccine or a placebo.

The chain is built from TRBV18 and TRBJ1-3; 8 positions match TRBD1. The length of the CDR3 is 15 residues. V was pared by 1 base and J by 5 bases, with 4 bases of the junction left unmatched. CDR1 is KGHSH and CDR2 is LQKENI in the germline V gene. For the CDR3, the DNA is TGTGCCAGCTCACCACGGACAGGGAGTAGAAACACCATATATTTT. This gives the protein CASSPRTGSRNTIYF. Looking up the rest from reference TRBV18 and TRBJ1-3 gives the full variable domain: NAGVMQNPRHLVRRRGQEARLRCSPMKGHSHVYWYRQLPEEGLKFMVYLQKENIIDESGMPKERFSAEFPKEGPSILRIQQVVRGDSAAYFCASSPRTGSRNTIYFGEGSWLTVV.

The rearrangement uses TRBV4-3 and TRBJ1-2; D uncertain. The CDR3 runs to 13 residues. V was pared by 5 bases and J by 4 bases, with 11 bases between. The V gene's germline CDR1 is LGHNA and CDR2 YSLEER. The CDR3 DNA reads as TGCGCCAGCAGCTCCTGGACCGGCTATGGCTACACCTTC. As protein: CASSSWTGYGYTF.

This chain uses TRBV6-6 with TRBJ2-7; no clear D gene. V was cut by 1 base and J by 4 bases, with 11 bases left in between. The germline V gene has CDR1 MNHNY and CDR2 SVGAGI (reference sequence). The CDR3 is 14 amino acids. In DNA, the CDR3 is TGTGCCAGCAGTTACTTGGTCCCCCCTTACGAGCAGTACTTC. Encoded protein: CASSYLVPPYEQYF.

This chain joins TRBV18 and TRBJ2-1; 8 bases align to TRBD2. The CDR3 sequence is 19 residues long. CDR1 and CDR2 from the germline V gene are KGHSH and LQKENI. Losses at the gene ends were 6 bases for V and 4 bases for J; bases not matched to a gene: 20. Here the CDR3 reads CASSLLGMGLAGQYNEQFF. CDR3 sequence (DNA): TGTGCCAGCTCTCTGCTGGGGATGGGCCTAGCGGGCCAATACAATGAGCAGTTCTTC.

The chain combines TRBV19 with TRBJ1-2; D is uncertain. Germline loops: CDR1 LNHDA, CDR2 SQIVND (reference sequence). V was shortened by 4 bases and J by 2 bases, with 14 bases between the two germline ends. The CDR3 runs 15 residues. CDR3 amino acids: CASSSSLRVNYGYTF. CDR3 DNA: TGTGCCAGTAGTAGCAGCCTTAGGGTAAACTATGGCTACACCTTC. The variable domain in full, completed from reference TRBV19 and TRBJ1-2, reads DGGITQSPKYLFRKEGQNVTLSCEQNLNHDAMYWYRQDPGQGLRLIYYSQIVNDFQKGDIAEGYSVSREKKESFPLTVTSAQKNPTAFYLCASSSSLRVNYGYTFGSGTRLTVV.

The J gene is TRBJ1-1, the V gene TRBV6-5; tentatively, D is TRBD1 (6 bases). CDR1 and CDR2 from the germline V gene are MNHEY and SVGAGI. The CDR3 extends over 15 amino acids. V was shortened by 5 bases and J by 1 base, with 14 bases between the two germline ends. CDR3: CASSLTTTGNTEAFF. CDR3 nucleotide sequence: TGTGCCAGCAGTCTAACTACGACAGGGAACACTGAAGCTTTCTTT.

This clone was found once. The J gene is TRBJ2-1, the V gene TRBV9, with 9 positions matching TRBD1. The length of the CDR3 is 15 residues. Germline V gene data show CDR1 as SGDLS and CDR2 as YYNGEE. The J segment lost 2 bases and the V segment lost 4 bases, leaving 4 bases of the junction unmatched. CDR3 region: CASSKGQGTYNEQFF. The CDR3 bases are TGTGCCAGCAGCAAAGGACAGGGGACCTACAATGAGCAGTTCTTC.

The chain links TRBV5-1 to TRBJ2-2; D gene unclear. CDR3 length: 15 amino acids. V lost 2 bases and J lost 2, with 10 bases in between. CDR1 is SGHRS, CDR2 YFSETQ, per germline. The chain's CDR3 is CASSLETFNTGELFF. The CDR3 nucleotides read TGCGCCAGCAGCTTAGAGACTTTTAACACCGGGGAGCTGTTTTTT.

This sequence joins TRBV3-1 (or the pseudogene TRBV3-2) and TRBJ2-1; 7 nucleotides match TRBD2. Germline trimming cut 4 bases from V and 10 bases from J; bases unmatched to any gene: 13. The CDR3 has 15 amino acids. Germline loops: CDR1 LGHDT, CDR2 YNNKEL (reference sequence). The CDR3 loop is CASSPLAGAGVEQFF. CDR3 nucleotide sequence: TGTGCCAGCAGCCCTTTAGCGGGTGCGGGGGTGGAGCAGTTCTTC.

This clone has a single count. V and J are TRBV9 and TRBJ2-3; D perhaps matches TRBD1 (6 bases). The CDR3 is 15 amino acids. Per germline, CDR1 SGDLS and CDR2 YYNGEE. V gave up 4 bases and J gave up 2 bases, with 14 bases separating them. The CDR3 loop is CASSLRGTYTDTQYF. The CDR3 DNA is TGTGCCAGCAGCCTAAGGGGGACCTACACAGATACGCAGTATTTT.

The CDR3, as DNA: TGTGCCAGCAGCCAACCGGGGCCAGTAGGGGATGGCTACACCTTC. It is translated as CASSQPGPVGDGYTF. The chain couples TRBV4-2 to TRBJ1-2; D might be TRBD1 (5 bases). Germline V lookup: CDR1 LGHNA, CDR2 YNFKEQ. The germline V and J ends were trimmed by 2 bases and 6 bases, with 16 bases remaining between them. The CDR3 runs to 15 residues.

CDR3: CASNPGGGSTDTQYF. The CDR3 DNA reads as TGTGCCAGCAACCCCGGCGGGGGCAGCACAGATACGCAGTATTTT. The genes are TRBV2 and TRBJ2-3; maybe TRBD2 (7 bases). The CDR3 runs 15 residues. CDR1 SNHLY and CDR2 FYNNEI come from the germline V gene. V lost 7 bases and J 0 bases, leaving 14 bases between the germline ends.

The V and J genes are TRBV2 and TRBJ2-7; TRBD1 might be the D (6 bases). Trimming removed 7 bases at V and 4 bases at J, with 23 bases between. The CDR3 spans 16 residues. Germline V gene data show CDR1 as SNHLY and CDR2 as FYNNEI. The CDR3 nucleotides are TGTGCCAGCACTACCCAAATTTGGAGCAGGGGTTACGAGCAGTACTTC. Translation: CASTTQIWSRGYEQYF.

V usage is TRBV4-3 and J usage is TRBJ2-3, with D maybe TRBD1 (5 bases). Germline CDR1 and CDR2: LGHNA and YSLEER. Trimming took off 0 bases at V and 1 base at J, with 14 bases between the two ends. This CDR3 is built from 17 residues. CDR3 sequence: CASSQDRQGWGTDTQYF. CDR3 bases: TGCGCCAGCAGCCAAGATCGGCAGGGATGGGGCACAGATACGCAGTATTTT.

The J gene is TRBJ1-1, the V gene TRBV6-5; D gene uncertain. Germline lookup yields CDR1 MNHEY and CDR2 SVGAGI. The CDR3 has 14 amino acids. Deletions cut 0 bases from V and 2 bases from J, with 7 bases between. CDR3 sequence (DNA): TGTGCCAGCAGTTACTCTGAGGTAAACACTGAAGCTTTCTTT. Its translation is CASSYSEVNTEAFF.

The genes are TRBV27 and TRBJ2-3, with 9 bases identical to TRBD1. J lost 5 bases, V lost 0 bases, and 3 bases had no gene match. Germline assignment: CDR1 MNHEY and CDR2 SMNVEV (reference sequence). This CDR3 contains 15 residues. CDR3 nucleotide sequence: TGTGCCAGCAGTTTATCGGGACAGGGTGGAGATACGCAGTATTTT. It encodes CASSLSGQGGDTQYF.

The chain is built from TRBV7-2 and TRBJ2-2, with D perhaps matching TRBD1 (6 bases). Germline loops: CDR1 SGHTA, CDR2 FQGNSA. Trimming left V 6 bases short and J 8 bases short, with 13 bases between. The CDR3 sequence is 13 residues long. The chain's CDR3 is CASRAAGVGELFF. DNA of the CDR3: TGTGCCAGCAGGGCGGCAGGGGTTGGGGAGCTGTTTTTT.

The chain combines TRBV28 with TRBJ1-4; TRBD1 is a possible D gene (6 bases). The CDR3 has 18 residues. V was cut by 2 bases and J by 3 bases, with 19 bases left in between. Germline CDR1 and CDR2: MDHEN and SYDVKM. The CDR3 nucleotides are TGTGCCAGCAGTTTAGTCCCCGGGGGCGTCGCTGCTAATGAAAAACTGTTTTTT. It codes for CASSLVPGGVAANEKLFF.

The chain employs TRBV27 and TRBJ2-1; D call uncertain. The germline CDR1 and CDR2 sequences are MNHEY and SMNVEV (reference sequence). V dropped 0 bases and J dropped 9 bases, with 9 bases sitting between them. This CDR3 contains 13 residues. The CDR3, as DNA: TGTGCCAGCAGTTTATCGGCCGGATCTGAGCAGTTCTTC. As protein: CASSLSAGSEQFF.

The V and J genes are TRBV28 and TRBJ1-2; TRBD1 matches at 8 bases. The V gene's germline CDR1 is MDHEN and CDR2 SYDVKM. V lost 6 bases to trimming and J lost 7 bases; unmatched junction nucleotides: 10. CDR3 size: 14 residues. CDR3 DNA sequence: TGTGCCAGCAGCCTCAGGGGGCTCGTGGGTGGCTACACCTTC. Translating it yields CASSLRGLVGGYTF.